This T cell receptor (beta chain) was sequenced in a study of T cells after yellow fever vaccination. For the study at large: Fractions of limited cellularity were prepared by means of SMART-Seq v4 Ultra Low Input.

After removal of 4 bases from V and 1 base from J, the junction contained 4 bases not matched to a gene. Germline V CDR1 and CDR2: SGHAT, FQNNGV. The CDR3 spans 16 residues. Of note for this clonotype: No antigen is known for it.

Production of TCR cDNA was by 5'RACE template switching, which also added a universal primer site and UMIs. A single record per CDR3 protein comes from TCRdb applying MiXCR to the 5' RACE reads. The sample has 250,000 to 350,000 distinct CDR3 sequences; approximately 4.5% are singletons. Study results and caveats: Contamination by abundant bulk-population clonotypes could be present in FACS-sorted repertoires. Though it reached lower strength, the secondary response hit its peak faster, day 5 versus 15.

The gene calls are TRBV11-2 and TRBJ2-2; 9 nucleotides match TRBD1. The material sequenced was PBMCs, taken 15 days after the yellow fever booster vaccination. The source of this sequence is a man aged 18 to 30 who received the YFV17D yellow fever vaccine. The CDR3 loop reads CASSSYRGLNTGELFF. The CDR3 DNA sequence: TGTGCCAGCAGCTCATACAGGGGGCTGAACACCGGGGAGCTGTTTTTT.